One and the same sample provided the 12 T cell receptor beta chains below, sequenced in a study of shared clonotypes between healthy human individuals. TCRdb's table, derived via immunoSEQ multiplex PCR, lists solely in-frame clones and lacks some. The sample yields 2 million to 2.5 million clones, almost 96% seen once. The specimen was naive CD4+ T cells sorted from blood. Subset meaning: CD45RA+ positively selected. The receptors were sampled from a man aged 18 to 29 in good health.

This clone appeared once. The chain has TRBV6-5 and TRBJ2-1; 10 bases map to TRBD2. The CDR3 covers 14 residues. Per the germline V gene, CDR1 is MNHEY and CDR2 is SVGAGI. Germline trimming cut 7 bases from V and 2 bases from J; bases unmatched to any gene: 2. Here the CDR3 reads CASTSGRTYNEQFF. The CDR3 DNA is TGTGCCAGCACTAGCGGGAGAACCTACAATGAGCAGTTCTTC.

This chain uses TRBV19 with TRBJ2-5; no definite D call. Germline loops: CDR1 LNHDA, CDR2 SQIVND (reference sequence). With 6 bases removed from V and 1 base from J, the gap between germline ends came to 9 bases. CDR3 length equals 13 residues. CDR3 DNA sequence: TGTGCCAGTAGGACGGTGGGCCAAGAGACCCAGTACTTC. It specifies CASRTVGQETQYF. Based on the CDR3 plus reference TRBV19 and TRBJ2-5, the full variable domain is DGGITQSPKYLFRKEGQNVTLSCEQNLNHDAMYWYRQDPGQGLRLIYYSQIVNDFQKGDIAEGYSVSREKKESFPLTVTSAQKNPTAFYLCASRTVGQETQYFGPGTRLLVL.

The sample holds one count of this clone. This chain uses TRBV2 with TRBJ2-2, with 7 bases fitting TRBD2. CDR3 length: 14 amino acids. Germline values: CDR1 SNHLY, CDR2 FYNNEI. Trimming at V came to 7 bases and at J to 3 bases, leaving 5 bases not matched to a gene. In DNA form, the CDR3 reads TGTGCCAGCATTGCGGGAGACTACACCGGGGAGCTGTTTTTT. It yields the protein CASIAGDYTGELFF. Supplemented by reference TRBV2 and TRBJ2-2, the full variable domain reads EPEVTQTPSHQVTQMGQEVILRCVPISNHLYFYWYRQILGQKVEFLVSFYNNEISEKSEIFDDQFSVERPDGSNFTLKIRSTKLEDSAMYFCASIAGDYTGELFFGEGSRLTVL.

The V gene is TRBV5-6, the J gene TRBJ2-2, with TRBD1 matching over 8 bases. With V trimmed by 2 bases and J by 6 bases, 18 bases remained unmatched. Germline V lookup: CDR1 SGHDT, CDR2 YYEEEE. This CDR3 contains 19 residues. The CDR3: CASSFLPRGPETGAGELFF. The CDR3 DNA reads TGTGCCAGCAGCTTCTTACCCAGGGGACCCGAGACAGGGGCCGGGGAGCTGTTTTTT.

This rearrangement joins TRBV7-2 to TRBJ1-5; 8 nucleotides match TRBD1. Trimming cost V 3 bases and J 5 bases; bases outside gene matches: 3. CDR3 length equals 14 residues. Germline loops: CDR1 SGHTA, CDR2 FQGNSA. The CDR3 bases are TGTGCCAGCAGCTTCAGGGGGCAATATCAGCCCCAGCATTTT. It specifies CASSFRGQYQPQHF.

The rearrangement uses TRBV15 and TRBJ2-6; D is unclear. V lost 2 bases and J 7 bases, leaving 15 bases between the germline ends. CDR1 and CDR2 (germline): LNHNV, YYDKDF (reference sequence). The CDR3 consists of 16 residues. The DNA of the CDR3 is TGTGCCACCAGCAGATCAGACTCACGGCAAGCCAACGTCCTGACTTTC. Its translation is CATSRSDSRQANVLTF.

This clone has more than one count but fewer than ten. Other nucleotide sequences in the sample specify the same CDR3. The chain recombines TRBV30 with TRBJ1-5; weak D call: TRBD1 (6 bases). From germline, CDR1 is GTSNPN and CDR2 SVGIG (reference sequence). The V end lost 1 base, the J end lost 2 bases, and 6 bases lay between the germline ends. This CDR3 has 13 residues. The CDR3 coding sequence is TGTGCCTGGAGTGGGACAGGCAATCAGCCCCAGCATTTT. It specifies CAWSGTGNQPQHF.

The gene calls are TRBV7-9 and TRBJ2-7, with D uncertain. Germline CDR1 is SEHNR and CDR2 is FQNEAQ (reference sequence). This CDR3 region has 14 residues. With 1 base removed from V and 3 bases from J, the gap between germline ends came to 10 bases. CDR3: CASSLGKGIYEQYF. The CDR3 region has the DNA TGTGCCAGCAGCTTAGGGAAGGGTATCTACGAGCAGTACTTC.

This chain joins TRBV7-8 and TRBJ1-1; TRBD1 aligns across 7 bases. After removal of 2 bases from V and 8 bases from J, the junction contained 5 bases not matched to a gene. The CDR3 is 13 residues long. Germline CDR1 SGHVS, CDR2 FQNEAQ. CDR3 sequence: CASSLSQGVEAFF. Written as DNA, the CDR3 is TGTGCCAGCAGCTTATCTCAGGGGGTAGAAGCTTTCTTT.

The chain links TRBV19 to TRBJ2-7, with D unclear. V lost 4 bases, J lost 5 bases, and 15 bases lay in between. The CDR3 length is 14 residues. The germline V gene has CDR1 LNHDA and CDR2 SQIVND (reference sequence). In DNA, the CDR3 is TGTGCCAGTAGTACCGTATCCTCAAACAACGAGCAGTACTTC. Translated: CASSTVSSNNEQYF. Full variable domain (remainder filled in from reference TRBV19 and TRBJ2-7): DGGITQSPKYLFRKEGQNVTLSCEQNLNHDAMYWYRQDPGQGLRLIYYSQIVNDFQKGDIAEGYSVSREKKESFPLTVTSAQKNPTAFYLCASSTVSSNNEQYFGPGTRLTVT.

V usage is TRBV5-1 and J usage is TRBJ2-3, with 7 bases lining up with TRBD1. The V gene end was trimmed by 3 bases and the J gene end by 0 bases; junction bases not matched to a gene: 4. The CDR3 consists of 15 residues. Germline V gene lookup returns CDR1 SGHRS and CDR2 YFSETQ. CDR3 in amino acids: CASSSDRTSTDTQYF. In DNA form, the CDR3 reads TGCGCCAGCAGCTCGGACAGGACTAGCACAGATACGCAGTATTTT.

The chain employs TRBV7-2 and TRBJ2-5; D may be TRBD1 or TRBD2 (6 bases each). The CDR3 length is 16 residues. Germline loops: CDR1 SGHTA, CDR2 FQGNSA. The V and J ends lost 2 bases and 4 bases respectively, with 17 bases between them. The CDR3 nucleotides read TGTGCCAGCAGCTTAAATGGGGGGCTTGTTCGAGAGACCCAGTACTTC. This gives the protein CASSLNGGLVRETQYF.